Below, 31 T cell receptor beta chains from the same sample are listed, as sequenced in a study of identical twins (dated by TCRdb to the mid-2010s). The method was 5' RACE. Data came from an Illumina HiSeq 2000. TCRdb reanalyzed the raw reads on its own, using fastp at Q25 for trimming and MiXCR for clone calling, and kept in-frame beta chains. Entries are consolidated by CDR3 protein sequence, retaining the most common genes and DNA. This sample holds under 450,000 distinct CDR3 sequences; approximately 17% were observed only once. Together, the top ten hold 12% of the sample. Sequenced sample: naive T cells sorted from blood. This specimen's cell subset or site label, per the study, means: cells isolated with a human naive T-cell isolation kit. The source of these receptors is a man aged 50 or older in good health.

This clonotype showed up many times. The chain recombines TRBV5-1 with TRBJ2-7, with D possibly TRBD1 on 5 matching bases. V shed 0 bases and J shed 5 bases, with 18 bases lying between them. The length of the CDR3 is 16 residues. From germline, CDR1 is SGHRS and CDR2 YFSETQ. CDR3 nucleotides: TGCGCCAGCAGCTTGGGCAGCCTTCGGACACGGGACGAGCAGTACTTC. Translating gives CASSLGSLRTRDEQYF.

The gene calls are TRBV30 and TRBJ2-1; 8 nucleotides align to TRBD2. V shed 4 bases and J 15 bases; nucleotides not matched to a gene: 11. Germline-derived CDR1 and CDR2 are GTSNPN and SVGIG (reference sequence). The CDR3 totals 12 residues. The CDR3 bases are TGTGCCTGGATTTCGGGGGGGCCTAATCGGTTCTTC. Amino acid sequence: CAWISGGPNRFF.

This clonotype was picked up a small number of times. V usage is TRBV12-3 or TRBV12-4 and J usage is TRBJ1-1, with D unclear. The CDR3 runs 12 residues. The V and J ends lost 8 bases and 11 bases respectively, with 18 bases between them. CDR3 in amino acids: CASSPGPPPAFF. The CDR3 DNA is TGTGCCAGCTCCCCCGGACCTCCGCCGGCTTTCTTT.

This clonotype was seen only a few times. The genes are TRBV19 and TRBJ2-1, with D perhaps matching TRBD2 (6 bases). Germline V gene sequence: CDR1 LNHDA, CDR2 SQIVND (reference sequence). This CDR3 has 14 amino acids. V was shortened by 5 bases and J by 5 bases, with 13 bases between the two germline ends. The CDR3 region is CASSLIGGNNEQFF. The CDR3 nucleotides are TGTGCCAGTAGTCTAATTGGGGGGAACAATGAGCAGTTCTTC.

This clonotype was detected a few times. This sequence joins TRBV20-1 and TRBJ2-5; unclear D gene. The germline CDR1 and CDR2 sequences are DFQATT and SNEGSKA (reference sequence). V was pared by 0 bases and J by 5 bases, with 10 bases between. This CDR3 region has 13 residues. CDR3 DNA: TGCAGTGCTAGAGATCAAGGTTGGGAGACCCAGTACTTC. Amino acids: CSARDQGWETQYF.

This clonotype was seen a few times. The chain couples TRBV10-3 to TRBJ2-5; 8 bases are shared with TRBD1. The germline gives CDR1 ENHRY, CDR2 SYGVKD. The trim removed 6 bases at V and 1 base at J, leaving 25 bases unmatched. CDR3 length: 21 residues. The CDR3 sequence: CAISPDRGYVETPGGQETQYF. CDR3 nucleotides: TGTGCCATCAGCCCTGACAGGGGTTACGTGGAGACCCCCGGGGGCCAAGAGACCCAGTACTTC.

This clonotype turned up a few times. This chain connects TRBV20-1 to TRBJ1-1; unclear D gene. V lost 6 bases to trimming and J lost 0 bases, with 17 bases between them. CDR3 length: 15 residues. In germline, CDR1 is DFQATT, CDR2 SNEGSKA (reference sequence). CDR3 coding DNA: TGCAGTGCCCCTGTTGGCAGTACCTTGAACACTGAAGCTTTCTTT. Translation gives CSAPVGSTLNTEAFF.

This clonotype came up a few times. V and J are TRBV5-5 and TRBJ2-1; 9 nucleotides match TRBD1. V shed 0 bases and J 4 bases; nucleotides not matched to a gene: 2. The CDR3 is 15 amino acids. The germline gives CDR1 SGHKS, CDR2 YYEKEE (reference sequence). CDR3 bases: TGTGCCAGCAGCTTGGGACAGGGGGAATACAATGAGCAGTTCTTC. Encoded protein: CASSLGQGEYNEQFF.

This clonotype was seen a handful of times. The rearrangement joins TRBV4-3 to TRBJ2-7; 7 nucleotides match TRBD2. The CDR3 totals 13 residues. The trim removed 4 bases at V and 5 bases at J, leaving 5 bases unmatched. CDR1 and CDR2 from the germline V gene are LGHNA and YSLEER. The CDR3 here is CASSRRTSDEQYF. CDR3 in DNA: TGCGCCAGCAGCCGTCGCACTAGCGACGAGCAGTACTTC.

This clonotype was recorded once. The J gene is TRBJ2-3, the V gene TRBV19, with 7 positions matching TRBD2. Losses at the gene ends were 3 bases for V and 8 bases for J; bases not matched to a gene: 11. The germline V gene has CDR1 LNHDA and CDR2 SQIVND (reference sequence). The CDR3 is made up of 15 amino acids. The CDR3 region has the DNA TGTGCCAGTAGTATTTCTGAGGCGGGAGCCCCTACGCAGTATTTT. Protein product: CASSISEAGAPTQYF.

The J gene is TRBJ2-3, the V gene TRBV30, with unresolved D. The CDR3 has 13 residues. Trimming removed 2 bases from V and 3 bases from J, with 9 bases in between. Germline-derived CDR1 and CDR2 are GTSNPN and SVGIG (reference sequence). In DNA form, the CDR3 reads TGTGCCTGGAGTCTGGGGTTGACAGATACGCAGTATTTT. Protein: CAWSLGLTDTQYF.

Ten or more counts support this clonotype. The V gene is TRBV9, the J gene TRBJ2-5; a possible D gene is TRBD2 (6 bases). V lost 4 bases, J lost 2 bases, and 15 bases lay in between. Germline V gene data show CDR1 as SGDLS and CDR2 as YYNGEE. This CDR3 has 15 amino acids. The CDR3 loop is CASSTGGSGQETQYF. The DNA of the CDR3 is TGTGCCAGCAGCACGGGCGGTAGCGGTCAAGAGACCCAGTACTTC.

V and J are TRBV7-2 and TRBJ1-3; D is ambiguous. The CDR3 totals 13 residues. Trimming left V 6 bases short and J 0 bases short, with 6 bases between. The germline V gene has CDR1 SGHTA and CDR2 FQGNSA. The CDR3 DNA is TGTGCCAGCAGTAAATCCTCTGGAAACACCATATATTTT. Its translation: CASSKSSGNTIYF.

This clonotype was detected only a few times. V and J are TRBV15 and TRBJ2-1; D possibly corresponds to TRBD2 (6 bases). Germline CDR1 reads LNHNV; CDR2 reads YYDKDF (reference sequence). V gave up 0 bases and J gave up 6 bases, with 12 bases separating them. CDR3 length: 15 amino acids. CDR3 DNA: TGTGCCACCAGCAGAGACTCGGGAGTAGTCAATGAGCAGTTCTTC. As protein: CATSRDSGVVNEQFF.

Only a few counts were recorded for this clonotype. V and J are TRBV7-9 and TRBJ2-1; maybe TRBD2 (7 bases). In germline, CDR1 is SEHNR, CDR2 FQNEAQ (reference sequence). CDR3 size: 14 residues. Trimming removed 9 bases from V and 8 bases from J, with 20 bases in between. The CDR3 region has the DNA TGTGCCAGTCCCCCAGGGGAGGGTTTACATGAGCAGTTCTTC. Translated, it gives CASPPGEGLHEQFF.

The rearrangement joins TRBV28 to TRBJ1-5, with D possibly being TRBD1 (6 bases). The CDR3 extends over 16 amino acids. V dropped 4 bases and J dropped 4 bases, with 17 bases sitting between them. Germline V gives CDR1 MDHEN, CDR2 SYDVKM. As DNA, the CDR3 is TGTGCCAGCAGTTCCTCAAGACAGGTTCTTAATCAGCCCCAGCATTTT. Protein product: CASSSSRQVLNQPQHF.

This clonotype has only a few counts. The J gene is TRBJ2-7, the V gene TRBV3-1, with D perhaps matching TRBD2 (5 bases). From germline, CDR1 is LGHDT and CDR2 YNNKEL (reference sequence). The CDR3 is 14 residues long. Trimming took 4 bases from V and 5 from J, leaving 15 bases between them. CDR3 DNA: TGTGCCAGCAGCCTGGGAGTGTCAGGCGACGAGCAGTACTTC. Amino acid sequence: CASSLGVSGDEQYF.

The chain combines TRBV12-3 or TRBV12-4 with TRBJ1-1; D call uncertain. CDR3 length equals 13 residues. V was pared by 1 base and J by 7 bases, with 10 bases between. This CDR3 reads CASSLVGSSEAFF. The DNA of the CDR3 is TGTGCCAGCAGTTTAGTGGGTAGTAGTGAAGCTTTCTTT.

This clonotype was counted many times. This sequence joins TRBV25-1 and TRBJ2-7; D remains ambiguous. The germline CDR1 and CDR2 sequences are MGHDK and SYGVNS. Trimming removed 4 bases at V and 0 bases at J, with 13 bases between. CDR3 length: 15 amino acids. CDR3 DNA sequence: TGTGCCAGCAGTGGCCTATCTGGTTACTCCTACGAGCAGTACTTC. Amino acids: CASSGLSGYSYEQYF.

This clonotype was found a few times. The CDR3 sequence is CASSRPGLAKNIQYF. The DNA of the CDR3 is TGTGCCAGCAGCCGCCCGGGACTAGCCAAAAACATTCAGTACTTC. This chain links TRBV11-2 with TRBJ2-4, with D perhaps TRBD2 (6 bases). V was pared by 5 bases and J by 0 bases, with 11 bases between. Germline values: CDR1 SGHAT, CDR2 FQNNGV. The length of the CDR3 is 15 residues.

V usage is TRBV28 and J usage is TRBJ1-5; no firm D call. From germline, CDR1 is MDHEN and CDR2 SYDVKM. The CDR3 spans 12 residues. The V end was cut by 6 bases, the J end by 9 bases, with 12 bases between. CDR3 sequence: CASRDPDRPQHF. The CDR3, as DNA: TGTGCCAGCAGAGACCCGGATCGGCCCCAGCATTTT. The whole variable domain, filled in from reference TRBV28 and TRBJ1-5, reads DVKVTQSSRYLVKRTGEKVFLECVQDMDHENMFWYRQDPGLGLRLIYFSYDVKMKEKGDIPEGYSVSREKKERFSLILESASTNQTSMYLCASRDPDRPQHFGDGTRLSIL.

The V gene is TRBV7-9, the J gene TRBJ2-3; 11 nucleotides align to TRBD2. The CDR3 totals 17 residues. The V and J ends lost 5 bases and 4 bases, in that order; junction bases with no gene match: 11. Germline-derived CDR1 and CDR2 are SEHNR and FQNEAQ (reference sequence). CDR3 in DNA: TGTGCCAGCAGCCCCGTTACTAGCGGGAGAGACCCAGATACGCAGTATTTT. Amino acids: CASSPVTSGRDPDTQYF.

This clonotype was seen many times. This chain connects TRBV12-3 or TRBV12-4 to TRBJ1-2; 7 nucleotides match TRBD1. The CDR3 length is 14 residues. Unmatched junction bases numbered 11, after V lost 6 bases and J lost 7 bases. The CDR3 bases are TGTGCCAGCAGCCAAGCGACAGGGTTGAGTGGCTACACCTTC. The encoded protein is CASSQATGLSGYTF.

This clonotype was detected only a few times. This sequence joins TRBV20-1 and TRBJ2-7, with 8 nucleotides matching TRBD2. Germline lookup yields CDR1 DFQATT and CDR2 SNEGSKA (reference sequence). The CDR3 has 15 amino acids. V was pared by 5 bases and J by 5 bases, with 14 bases of the junction left unmatched. The CDR3 region is CSAPPYLAGLDEQYF. The CDR3 DNA sequence: TGCAGTGCTCCCCCCTACTTAGCGGGACTCGACGAGCAGTACTTC.

The gene calls are TRBV7-6 and TRBJ1-5, with a possible D match to TRBD1 (6 bases). CDR3 size: 18 residues. Trimming took 0 bases from V and 4 from J, leaving 19 bases between them. Germline CDR1 reads SGHVS; CDR2 reads FNYEAQ. DNA of the CDR3: TGTGCCAGCAGCTTAGCACCAGTTAGGGGGGCGTCAAATCAGCCCCAGCATTTT. Amino acids: CASSLAPVRGASNQPQHF.

This clonotype was recorded a few times. CDR3 nucleotides: TGTGCCAGCAGCTTACCGACGGAGGGGCGGAGTACCTACGAGCAGTACTTC. Its translation is CASSLPTEGRSTYEQYF. J is TRBJ2-7 and V is TRBV7-8; D is perhaps TRBD2 (6 bases). The CDR3 has 17 residues. CDR1 and CDR2 (germline): SGHVS, FQNEAQ. Trimming removed 2 bases from V and 2 bases from J, with 19 bases in between.

This clonotype was found many times. The chain employs TRBV10-3 and TRBJ2-1, with a possible D match to TRBD2 (6 bases). The ends were cut back, 11 bases at V and 1 base at J, with 15 bases in the middle. The CDR3 is 14 amino acids. CDR1 and CDR2 (germline): ENHRY, SYGVKD. The CDR3 loop reads CAANPGESYNEQFF. The CDR3 DNA sequence: TGTGCCGCGAACCCGGGAGAGTCCTACAATGAGCAGTTCTTC.

The J gene is TRBJ2-3, the V gene TRBV20-1; D is unclear. V shed 3 bases and J shed 9 bases, with 10 bases lying between them. This CDR3 contains 11 residues. Germline assignment: CDR1 DFQATT and CDR2 SNEGSKA (reference sequence). The CDR3 sequence is CSARGVRTQYF. Written as DNA, the CDR3 is TGCAGTGCTAGGGGTGTGAGGACGCAGTATTTT.

This clonotype was observed a handful of times. The chain has TRBV9 and TRBJ2-7; perhaps D is TRBD1 or TRBD2 (5 bases each). Germline V gene data show CDR1 as SGDLS and CDR2 as YYNGEE. Trimming removed 4 bases at V and 3 bases at J, with 20 bases between. The CDR3 spans 16 residues. The CDR3 DNA follows: TGTGCCAGCAGCCCCCAACCAGGGTGGGGGATCTACGAGCAGTACTTC. Residues: CASSPQPGWGIYEQYF. Looking up the rest from reference TRBV9 and TRBJ2-7 gives the full variable domain: DSGVTQTPKHLITATGQRVTLRCSPRSGDLSVYWYQQSLDQGLQFLIQYYNGEERAKGNILERFSAQQFPDLHSELNLSSLELGDSALYFCASSPQPGWGIYEQYFGPGTRLTVT.

This clonotype was counted at least ten times. This sequence joins TRBV15 and TRBJ2-7, with D uncertain. The CDR3 spans 15 residues. The germline CDR1 and CDR2 sequences are LNHNV and YYDKDF (reference sequence). V was cut by 0 bases and J by 7 bases, with 16 bases left in between. The CDR3: CATSRDQTWGYEQYF. Here the CDR3 DNA reads TGTGCCACCAGCAGAGATCAAACGTGGGGTTATGAGCAGTACTTC.

This clonotype has ten or more counts. The chain links TRBV12-3 or TRBV12-4 to TRBJ1-3; D remains unclear. The CDR3 consists of 14 residues. V lost 6 bases to trimming and J lost 2 bases, with 11 bases between them. CDR3 bases: TGTGCCAGCAGCCAGGAGCCTACTGGAAACACCATATATTTT. Translated: CASSQEPTGNTIYF.